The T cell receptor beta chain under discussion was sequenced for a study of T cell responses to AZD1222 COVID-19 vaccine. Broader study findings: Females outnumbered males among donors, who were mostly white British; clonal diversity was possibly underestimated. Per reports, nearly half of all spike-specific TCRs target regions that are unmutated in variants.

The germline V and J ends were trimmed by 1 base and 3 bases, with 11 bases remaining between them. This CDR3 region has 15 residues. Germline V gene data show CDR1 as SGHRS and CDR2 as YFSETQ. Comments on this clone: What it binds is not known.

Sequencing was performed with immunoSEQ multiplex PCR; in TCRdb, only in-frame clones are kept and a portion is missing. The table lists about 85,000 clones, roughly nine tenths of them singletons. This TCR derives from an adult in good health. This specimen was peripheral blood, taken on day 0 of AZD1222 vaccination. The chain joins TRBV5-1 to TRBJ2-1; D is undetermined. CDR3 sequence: CASSLSLQSYNEQFF. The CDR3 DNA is TGCGCCAGCAGCTTGTCGTTACAGAGCTACAATGAGCAGTTCTTC.